Listed below are T cell receptor beta chains from one sample, sequenced in a study of blood T cell repertoires in COVID-19. Profiled with immunoSEQ multiplex PCR; TCRdb holds only in-frame clones, not every one. The table records hundreds of thousands of clones, approximately 91% of them present only once. Specimen: peripheral blood. These receptors originate from a middle-aged man with acute or convalescent COVID-19. Both conserved end residues are trimmed from each CDR3.

V gene: TRBV2; CDR3 protein: ASGGGRTDEKLF
V gene: TRBV19; CDR3 protein: ASSMGTGDPYEQY
V gene: TRBV5-4; CDR3 protein: ASSWGGSGRSDTQY
V gene: TRBV13; CDR3 protein: ASSLMGQSYEQY
V gene: TRBV12-3/TRBV12-4; CDR3 protein: ASSFFSVTEAF
V gene: TRBV11-2; CDR3 protein: ASSLEGQGFFSEQY
V gene: TRBV25-1; CDR3 protein: ASSDWDRGETEAF
V gene: TRBV18; CDR3 protein: ASSQGQGYTEAF
V gene: TRBV27; CDR3 protein: ASSFSAGYGYT
V gene: TRBV28; CDR3 protein: ASGVPGASYSPLH
V gene: TRBV7-2; CDR3 protein: ASSLDPLQGYEQY
V gene: TRBV6-1; CDR3 protein: ASSEAWRETDEQF
V gene: TRBV30; CDR3 protein: AWSHGTGFHEQY
V gene: TRBV5-1; CDR3 protein: ASSGGRGPTDTQY
V gene: TRBV28; CDR3 protein: ASSAGGNYEQY
V gene: TRBV6-5; CDR3 protein: ASSDAAGRTEAF
V gene: TRBV6-5; CDR3 protein: ASSYLAGAGSGTQY
V gene: TRBV11-2; CDR3 protein: ASSWDILGSTQY
V gene: TRBV7-2; CDR3 protein: ASSLAWGGGISPHEQY
V gene: TRBV7-9; CDR3 protein: ASSLISGRASGETQY
V gene: TRBV2; CDR3 protein: ASSENFYEQY
V gene: TRBV6-4; CDR3 protein: ASSEFGGSSYNEQF
V gene: TRBV24-1; CDR3 protein: ATSDTTGEGPQETQY
V gene: TRBV30; CDR3 protein: AWSVPPHEAYGYT
V gene: TRBV5-1; CDR3 protein: ASSPHWPGSSYEQY
V gene: TRBV7-3; CDR3 protein: ASSPAGNRKNIQY
V gene: TRBV5-1; CDR3 protein: ASSPEPVTYGYT
V gene: TRBV12-3/TRBV12-4; CDR3 protein: ASKLGAGELF
V gene: TRBV7-6; CDR3 protein: ASSTSPGGTVYYGYT
V gene: TRBV28; CDR3 protein: ASSLRSEAF
V gene: TRBV19; CDR3 protein: ASSLKRTGHTGELF
V gene: TRBV18; CDR3 protein: ASSPNSQPYNEQF
V gene: TRBV30; CDR3 protein: AWSVWTGLGNTEAF
V gene: TRBV6-5; CDR3 protein: ASSRRQGAPYEQY
V gene: TRBV4-1; CDR3 protein: ASSQGPPGGDYGYT
V gene: TRBV9; CDR3 protein: ASSVGPTQGRTGNTIY
V gene: TRBV5-1; CDR3 protein: ASSFTASGEQY
V gene: TRBV7-2; CDR3 protein: ASSRRYRDRGSGDYGYT
V gene: TRBV14; CDR3 protein: ASSQRQGGWEQY
V gene: TRBV5-4; CDR3 protein: ASSLAMAGAPYNEQF
V gene: TRBV14; CDR3 protein: ASSSDRGSLHEQY
V gene: TRBV2; CDR3 protein: ASSGGSTEAF
V gene: TRBV12-3/TRBV12-4; CDR3 protein: ASSLAVGETQY
V gene: TRBV20-1; CDR3 protein: SARGYNEQF
V gene: TRBV7-2; CDR3 protein: ASSPRSTNEQF
V gene: TRBV3-1/TRBV3-2; CDR3 protein: ASSQEGLAGGPLAKNIQY
V gene: TRBV13; CDR3 protein: ASSPPGVSGANVLT
V gene: TRBV12-1; CDR3 protein: ASQPVKGLREETQY
V gene: TRBV28; CDR3 protein: ASSSRQGGVYNEQF
V gene: TRBV10-1; CDR3 protein: ASGDCLGNQPQH
V gene: TRBV4-1; CDR3 protein: ASSQVGHVNTEAF
V gene: TRBV27; CDR3 protein: ASSKISRLYNEQF
V gene: TRBV7-6; CDR3 protein: ASSLDLRTSGRNEQF
V gene: TRBV29-1; CDR3 protein: SGGDPGFGELF
V gene: TRBV5-1; CDR3 protein: ASSLVPGTGGTDTQY
V gene: TRBV19; CDR3 protein: ASSMVGLTSGINEQF
V gene: TRBV9; CDR3 protein: ASSPTGDQPQH
V gene: TRBV7-2; CDR3 protein: AIGTSGTDTQY
V gene: TRBV9; CDR3 protein: ASSAPRGLAKNIQY
V gene: TRBV30; CDR3 protein: AWSGSSSYEQY